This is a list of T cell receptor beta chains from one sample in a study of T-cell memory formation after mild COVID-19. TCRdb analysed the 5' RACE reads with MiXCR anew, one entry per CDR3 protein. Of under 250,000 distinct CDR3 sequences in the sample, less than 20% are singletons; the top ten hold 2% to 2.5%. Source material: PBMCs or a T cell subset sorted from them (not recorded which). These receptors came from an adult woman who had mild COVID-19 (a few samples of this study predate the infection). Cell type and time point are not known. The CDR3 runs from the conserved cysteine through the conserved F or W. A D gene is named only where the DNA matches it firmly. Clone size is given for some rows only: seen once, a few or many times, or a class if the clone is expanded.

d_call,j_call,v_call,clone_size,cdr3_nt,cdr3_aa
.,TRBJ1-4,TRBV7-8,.,TGTGCCAGCAGCCCCAGGCTTGGCGGGGTGGGAAAACTGTTTTTT,CASSPRLGGVGKLFF
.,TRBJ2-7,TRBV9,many,TGTGCCAGCAGCGTAACTCCGGGGACCTACGAGCAGTACTTC,CASSVTPGTYEQYF
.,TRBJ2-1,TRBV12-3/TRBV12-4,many,TGTGCCAGCAGTCCCAGAGGGGGCGGGGGACTGGGCAATGAGCAGTTCTTC,CASSPRGGGGLGNEQFF
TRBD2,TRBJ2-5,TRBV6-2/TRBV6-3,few,TGTGCCAGCAGCCCTCTTCCAGCGGGAGTCAGGGAGACCCAGTACTTC,CASSPLPAGVRETQYF
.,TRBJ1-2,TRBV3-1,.,TGTGCCAGCAGCCAAGATAGCCCCAGGGGTGGCTACACCTTC,CASSQDSPRGGYTF
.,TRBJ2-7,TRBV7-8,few,TGTGCCAGCAGCTTAGCACGGACTTTATACGAGCAGTACTTC,CASSLARTLYEQYF
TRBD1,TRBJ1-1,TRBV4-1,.,TGCGCCAGCAGCCAAGATAAAAGACAGGGCGGTACTGAAGCTTTCTTT,CASSQDKRQGGTEAFF
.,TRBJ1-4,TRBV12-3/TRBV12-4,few,TGTGCCAGCAGTTTAGGCGGGGGTGGAAGTGAAAAACTGTTTTTT,CASSLGGGGSEKLFF
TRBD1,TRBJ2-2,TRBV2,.,TGTGCCAGCAGTGTTGGGACAGGGGGCAACACCGGGGAGCTGTTTTTT,CASSVGTGGNTGELFF
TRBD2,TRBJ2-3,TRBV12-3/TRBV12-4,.,TGTGCCAGCAGTTCCTGGACTAGCGCAGATACGCAGTATTTT,CASSSWTSADTQYF
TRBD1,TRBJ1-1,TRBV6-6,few,TGTGCCAGCACCCGGCGGGACAGGGGGACTGAAGCTTTCTTT,CASTRRDRGTEAFF
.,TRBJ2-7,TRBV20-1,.,TGCAGTGCTAGAAGTTTCGGGGGGCGTTCCCGCCAAGGCGAGCAGTACTTC,CSARSFGGRSRQGEQYF
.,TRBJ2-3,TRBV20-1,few,TGCAGTGCTAGGATCCCCGGGATCACAGATACGCAGTATTTT,CSARIPGITDTQYF
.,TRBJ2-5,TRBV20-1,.,TGCAGTGCTAGCAGTCCTATAAAAACGTACCAAGAGACCCAGTACTTC,CSASSPIKTYQETQYF
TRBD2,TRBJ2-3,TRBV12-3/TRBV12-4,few,TGTGCCAGCAGTTTAAGCGGGGGGCGCCGCGATACGCAGTATTTT,CASSLSGGRRDTQYF